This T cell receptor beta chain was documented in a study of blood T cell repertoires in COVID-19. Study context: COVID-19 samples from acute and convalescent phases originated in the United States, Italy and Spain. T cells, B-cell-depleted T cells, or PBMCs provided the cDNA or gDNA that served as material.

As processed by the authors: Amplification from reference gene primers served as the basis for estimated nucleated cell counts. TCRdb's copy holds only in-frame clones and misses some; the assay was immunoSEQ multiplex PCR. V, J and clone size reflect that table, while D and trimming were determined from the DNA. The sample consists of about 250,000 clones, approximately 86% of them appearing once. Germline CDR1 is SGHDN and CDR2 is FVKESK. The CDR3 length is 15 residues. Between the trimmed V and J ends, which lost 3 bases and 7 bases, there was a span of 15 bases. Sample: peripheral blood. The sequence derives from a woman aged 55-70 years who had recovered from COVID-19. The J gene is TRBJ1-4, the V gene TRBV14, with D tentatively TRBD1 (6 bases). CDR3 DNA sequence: TGTGCCAGCAGCCATCATCAGGACAGTACTGAAAAACTGTTTTTT. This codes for CASSHHQDSTEKLFF.